Listed here are 21 T cell receptor beta chains from one sample, sequenced in a study of CD8 T cells in ankylosing spondylitis. Whole-study findings and limits: A TCR beta motif of about eight highly homologous variants seemed to mark ankylosing spondylitis blood.

A single record per CDR3 protein comes from TCRdb applying MiXCR to the 5' RACE reads. The table lists approximately 300,000 distinct CDR3 sequences, 7.5% to 9% of them singletons. For these TCRs, the target antigens are not known. What was sequenced was blood, either unsorted or a sorted T cell fraction (not recorded which). These receptors all stem from a male donor with ankylosing spondylitis.

The sample holds many counts of this clonotype. The chain joins TRBV5-6 to TRBJ1-1; no firm D call. Trimming stripped 5 bases from V and 3 bases from J, with 17 bases between. The V gene's germline CDR1 is SGHDT and CDR2 YYEEEE. The CDR3 is made up of 15 amino acids. Here the CDR3 reads CASRGTGISDTEAFF. As DNA, the CDR3 is TGTGCCAGCAGGGGAACCGGAATTTCGGACACTGAAGCTTTCTTT.

This clonotype came up many times. The chain recombines TRBV9 with TRBJ1-5; D uncertain. V lost 0 bases and J lost 3, with 7 bases in between. Germline assignment: CDR1 SGDLS and CDR2 YYNGEE. The CDR3 totals 14 residues. CDR3 DNA sequence: TGTGCCAGCAGCGTAGACGGGGTCAATCAGCCCCAGCATTTT. Protein product: CASSVDGVNQPQHF.

In its sample, this clonotype was seen a few times. The gene calls are TRBV6-5 and TRBJ1-5; 7 bases are shared with TRBD1. Germline V gene data show CDR1 as MNHEY and CDR2 as SVGAGI. The CDR3 consists of 14 residues. The V segment lost 3 bases and the J segment 7 bases; nucleotides outside the gene matches: 6. DNA for the CDR3: TGTGCCAGCAGTTATGACAGGGAAATCCAGCCCCAGCATTTT. Translated: CASSYDREIQPQHF.

This clonotype came up many times. The V gene is TRBV4-3, the J gene TRBJ2-3; TRBD2 agrees at 15 bases. CDR1 and CDR2 (germline): LGHNA, YSLEER. The V segment lost 1 base and the J segment 5 bases; nucleotides outside the gene matches: 7. This CDR3 has 18 amino acids. The CDR3 DNA reads TGCGCCAGCAGCCAAGGTTGGACTAGCGGGAGGGCCGGAGATACGCAGTATTTT. The encoded protein is CASSQGWTSGRAGDTQYF.

The chain couples TRBV10-3 to TRBJ2-7; the D gene is possibly TRBD1 (5 bases). The ends were cut back, 2 bases at V and 4 bases at J, with 15 bases in the middle. Germline V CDR1 and CDR2: ENHRY, SYGVKD. The CDR3 has 15 amino acids. The CDR3 sequence is CAISEGALMGYEQYF. In DNA form, the CDR3 reads TGTGCCATCAGTGAGGGGGCGCTTATGGGGTACGAGCAGTACTTC.

This clonotype occurred a few times. The CDR3 is CSVGSPDNEQFF. DNA for the CDR3: TGCAGCGTTGGCAGTCCTGACAATGAGCAGTTCTTC. V is TRBV29-1 and J is TRBJ2-1; D not resolved. V was cut by 4 bases and J by 5 bases, with 9 bases left in between. This CDR3 is 12 amino acids long. CDR1 is SQVTM, CDR2 ANQGSEA, per germline.

This clonotype was seen a handful of times. The chain uses TRBV19 and TRBJ2-1; 7 bases are shared with TRBD1. Losses at the gene ends were 1 base for V and 4 bases for J; bases not matched to a gene: 7. The germline V gene encodes CDR1 LNHDA and CDR2 SQIVND (reference sequence). The CDR3 is 16 amino acids. The CDR3 reads CASSIANRGRYNEQFF. As DNA, the CDR3 is TGTGCCAGTAGTATAGCAAACAGGGGTCGGTACAATGAGCAGTTCTTC.

This sequence joins TRBV20-1 and TRBJ2-7, with 7 positions matching TRBD2. J was trimmed by 3 bases and V by 0 bases; bases with no gene match: 11. The CDR3 is 16 residues long. Germline CDR1 DFQATT, CDR2 SNEGSKA (reference sequence). The CDR3 sequence is CSARDTGREVIYEQYF. CDR3 DNA: TGCAGTGCTAGAGATACGGGTCGGGAGGTTATCTACGAGCAGTACTTC.

The sample holds a few counts of this clonotype. This chain joins TRBV9 and TRBJ1-5, with a possible D match to TRBD1 (6 bases). Germline values: CDR1 SGDLS, CDR2 YYNGEE. V gave up 0 bases and J gave up 0 bases, with 22 bases separating them. The CDR3 length is 20 residues. CDR3 loop: CASSVAPVVPGHDSNQPQHF. The CDR3 region has the DNA TGTGCCAGCAGCGTAGCCCCCGTAGTCCCGGGACACGATAGCAATCAGCCCCAGCATTTT.

This clonotype was observed a handful of times. V usage is TRBV6-1 and J usage is TRBJ1-1, with D uncertain. The germline V gene encodes CDR1 MNHNS and CDR2 SASEGT. The CDR3 covers 14 residues. Deletions cut 5 bases from V and 0 bases from J, with 10 bases between. The DNA for the CDR3 is TGTGCCAGCAGTCAAGGGCCTATGAACACTGAAGCTTTCTTT. Protein sequence: CASSQGPMNTEAFF.

The V and J genes are TRBV9 and TRBJ2-1, with 11 bases lining up with TRBD2. CDR1 SGDLS and CDR2 YYNGEE come from the germline V gene. The junction had 2 bases not matched to a gene; V was cut back by 0 bases and J by 9 bases. CDR3 size: 14 residues. CDR3 sequence (DNA): TGTGCCAGCAGCGTAGTGCTAGCGGGAGGTGAGCAGTTCTTC. It is translated as CASSVVLAGGEQFF.

This clonotype showed up just a few times. The gene calls are TRBV6-1 and TRBJ2-1; D is possibly TRBD2 (6 bases). CDR1 MNHNS and CDR2 SASEGT come from the germline V gene. The V and J ends lost 6 bases and 3 bases respectively, with 18 bases between them. This CDR3 has 16 residues. This chain's CDR3 is CASSTRRASDYNEQFF. CDR3 sequence (DNA): TGTGCCAGCAGCACCCGGCGCGCTAGCGACTACAATGAGCAGTTCTTC.

This clonotype was counted many times. The chain is built from TRBV7-2 and TRBJ2-2; 7 nucleotides match TRBD1. The CDR3 consists of 16 residues. The germline V gene has CDR1 SGHTA and CDR2 FQGNSA. V gave up 6 bases and J gave up 1 base; unmatched junction bases: 8. The CDR3 sequence is CASSLRGTKNTGELFF. Here the CDR3 DNA reads TGTGCCAGCAGTCTCAGGGGGACAAAGAACACCGGGGAGCTGTTTTTT. Full variable domain (missing parts from reference TRBV7-2 and TRBJ2-2): GAGVSQSPSNKVTEKGKDVELRCDPISGHTALYWYRQSLGQGLEFLIYFQGNSAPDKSGLPSDRFSAERTGGSVSTLTIQRTQQEDSAVYLCASSLRGTKNTGELFFGEGSRLTVL.

The sample holds a few counts of this clonotype. The chain links TRBV6-1 to TRBJ2-4; perhaps TRBD2 as D (5 bases). The CDR3 has 14 amino acids. V shed 6 bases and J shed 10 bases, with 19 bases lying between them. CDR1 is MNHNS, CDR2 SASEGT, per germline. CDR3 nucleotides: TGTGCCAGCAGACCCGGCCTGGGAGTAGGGATTCAGTACTTC. It is translated as CASRPGLGVGIQYF.

This clonotype was picked up a small number of times. The rearrangement uses TRBV18 and TRBJ2-7; 9 bases agree with TRBD1. The trim removed 3 bases at V and 6 bases at J, leaving 12 bases unmatched. There are 16 residues in the CDR3. Germline-derived CDR1 and CDR2 are KGHSH and LQKENI. CDR3 sequence reads: CASSPRGTGRESEQYF. DNA of the CDR3: TGTGCCAGCTCACCCCGCGGGACAGGGAGGGAGAGCGAGCAGTACTTC. The entire variable domain, with the rest obtained from reference TRBV18 and TRBJ2-7, is as follows: NAGVMQNPRHLVRRRGQEARLRCSPMKGHSHVYWYRQLPEEGLKFMVYLQKENIIDESGMPKERFSAEFPKEGPSILRIQQVVRGDSAAYFCASSPRGTGRESEQYFGPGTRLTVT.

The chain links TRBV29-1 to TRBJ1-1; D unclear. V was pared by 6 bases and J by 5 bases, with 7 bases between. CDR3 length: 10 residues. CDR1 SQVTM and CDR2 ANQGSEA come from the germline V gene. The CDR3: CSVVWTEAFF. The CDR3 DNA is TGCAGCGTAGTATGGACTGAAGCTTTCTTT.

This clonotype was seen only a few times. This rearrangement joins TRBV4-2 to TRBJ2-1, with D possibly TRBD2 on 6 matching bases. Trimming stripped 0 bases from V and 6 bases from J, with 12 bases between. The germline gives CDR1 LGHNA, CDR2 YNFKEQ. The CDR3 extends over 15 amino acids. CDR3 sequence (DNA): TGTGCCAGCAGCCAAGACGGGAGCTTCGGCAATGAGCAGTTCTTC. This sequence encodes CASSQDGSFGNEQFF.

The chain recombines TRBV3-1 with TRBJ1-5, with TRBD1 matching over 7 bases. V lost 4 bases and J lost 1; bases outside the gene matches: 4. This CDR3 has 15 amino acids. Germline loops: CDR1 LGHDT, CDR2 YNNKEL (reference sequence). The CDR3 region has the DNA TGTGCCAGCAGCCCCCCAGGGGGGAGCAATCAGCCCCAGCATTTT. It is translated as CASSPPGGSNQPQHF.

This clonotype is a singleton in its sample. J is TRBJ2-7 and V is TRBV5-6; TRBD2 matches at 13 bases. J gave up 6 bases and V 2 bases, and 11 bases lay outside the gene matches. The CDR3 runs to 17 residues. CDR1 and CDR2 from the germline V gene are SGHDT and YYEEEE. Here the CDR3 DNA reads TGTGCCAGCAGCTTCGGGACTAGCGGGACCCCTGGGTGCGAGCAGTACTTC. Its protein product is CASSFGTSGTPGCEQYF.

This clonotype was recorded a few times. The CDR3 region has the DNA TGTGCCAGCAGCCCCCTGGACCCAGGGGCTGAAAAACTGTTTTTT. Encoded protein: CASSPLDPGAEKLFF. The V gene is TRBV7-6, the J gene TRBJ1-4; weak D call: TRBD1 (6 bases). In germline, CDR1 is SGHVS, CDR2 FNYEAQ. The CDR3 is made up of 15 amino acids. Trimming took off 5 bases at V and 7 bases at J, with 17 bases between the two ends.

In this sample, this clonotype turned up a few times. The chain recombines TRBV6-1 with TRBJ1-6, with TRBD1 as a possible D gene (5 bases). The ends were cut back, 6 bases at V and 4 bases at J, with 16 bases in the middle. Germline V gene data show CDR1 as MNHNS and CDR2 as SASEGT. This CDR3 spans 16 amino acids. The chain's CDR3 is CASRFRGGEYNSPLHF. The DNA for the CDR3 is TGTGCCAGCAGATTCCGGGGGGGTGAGTATAATTCACCCCTCCACTTT.